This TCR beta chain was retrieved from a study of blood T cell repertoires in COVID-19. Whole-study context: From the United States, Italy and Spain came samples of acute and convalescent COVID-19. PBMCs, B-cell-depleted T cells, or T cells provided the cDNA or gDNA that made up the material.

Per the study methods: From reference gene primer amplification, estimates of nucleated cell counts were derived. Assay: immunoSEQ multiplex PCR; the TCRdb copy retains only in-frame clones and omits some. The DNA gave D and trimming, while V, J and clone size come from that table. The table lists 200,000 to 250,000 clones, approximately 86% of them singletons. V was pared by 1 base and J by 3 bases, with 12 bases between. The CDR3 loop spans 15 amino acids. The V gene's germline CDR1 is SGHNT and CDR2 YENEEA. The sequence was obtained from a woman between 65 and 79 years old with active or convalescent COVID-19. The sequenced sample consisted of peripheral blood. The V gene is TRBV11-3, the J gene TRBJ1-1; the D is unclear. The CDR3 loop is CASSLGAGVDTEAFF. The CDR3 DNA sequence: TGTGCCAGCAGCTTAGGGGCGGGAGTGGACACTGAAGCTTTCTTT.